This T cell receptor beta chain was observed in a study of CD8 T cells in Susac syndrome. General observations from the study: As the study acknowledged, the number of individuals who were part of its TCR sequencing and HLA analysis was relatively small.

As concerns this clonotype: Antigen specificity is unknown.

FACS was used to enrich TEMRA cells, whereas the CD8+ and CD4+ T cells were obtained by negative isolation. CDR3 length equals 12 residues. V shed 5 bases and J shed 8 bases, with 12 bases lying between them. The germline V gene has CDR1 LGHDT and CDR2 YNNKEL (reference sequence). With random hexamers, roughly 0.5 to 1 ug RNA was reverse transcribed. Coverage of TCR beta CDR3 amplification by immunoSEQ multiplex PCR extended to 54 Vbeta and 13 Jbeta. One entry per CDR3 protein results from TCRdb running MiXCR on the immunoSEQ multiplex PCR reads. The table has approximately 190,000 distinct CDR3 sequences, nearly 95% seen once.

The sequence was obtained from a human donor with multiple sclerosis. The source material was CD4+ T cells from PBMCs. This chain joins TRBV3-1 and TRBJ1-2; D is uncertain. DNA of the CDR3: TGTGCCAGCAGCAACGGGTTGTGGGGCTACACCTTC. Protein product: CASSNGLWGYTF.